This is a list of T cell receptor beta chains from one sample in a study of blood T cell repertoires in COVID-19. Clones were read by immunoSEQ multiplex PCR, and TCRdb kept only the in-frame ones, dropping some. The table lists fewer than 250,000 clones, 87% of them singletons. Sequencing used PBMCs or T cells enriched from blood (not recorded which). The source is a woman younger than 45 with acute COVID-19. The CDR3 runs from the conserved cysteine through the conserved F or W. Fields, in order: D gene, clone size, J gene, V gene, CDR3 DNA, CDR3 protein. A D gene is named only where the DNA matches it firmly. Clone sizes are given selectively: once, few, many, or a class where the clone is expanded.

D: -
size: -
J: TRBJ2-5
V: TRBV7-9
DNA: TGTGCCAGCAGCTTAGCTTCAGCGGCCGGGGAGACCCAGTACTTC
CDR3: CASSLASAAGETQYF

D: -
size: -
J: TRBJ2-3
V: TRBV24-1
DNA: TGTGCCACCAGTGAGTCACCGGGACTCATAACAGATACGCAGTATTTT
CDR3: CATSESPGLITDTQYF

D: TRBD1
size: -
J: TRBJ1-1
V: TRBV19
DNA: TGTGCCAGTAGACTTAGTAGGGGGCCCAACACTGAAGCTTTCTTT
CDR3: CASRLSRGPNTEAFF

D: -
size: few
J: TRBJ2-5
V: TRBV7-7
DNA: TGTGCTAGCAGCTTTACAGGGCAAGAGACCCAGTACTTC
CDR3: CASSFTGQETQYF

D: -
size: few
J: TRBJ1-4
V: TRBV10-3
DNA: TGTGCCATCAGTGGTCAGGGGACCCTTGGTAATGAAAAACTGTTTTTT
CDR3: CAISGQGTLGNEKLFF

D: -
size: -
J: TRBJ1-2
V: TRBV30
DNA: TGTGCCCCTAGAGTATTTGGACAGCAAAACTATTATGGCTACACCTTC
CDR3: CAPRVFGQQNYYGYTF

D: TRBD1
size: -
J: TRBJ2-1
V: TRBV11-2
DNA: TGTGCCAGCAGCTCACGGACAGGGGCCTACAATGAGCAGTTCTTC
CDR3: CASSSRTGAYNEQFF

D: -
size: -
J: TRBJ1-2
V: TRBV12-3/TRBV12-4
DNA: TGTGCCAGCAGTTTAGGGTCGCAGTGGAGCACCTTC
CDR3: CASSLGSQWSTF

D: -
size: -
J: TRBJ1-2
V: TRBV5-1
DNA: TGCGCCAGCAGCGGCGAGGGCAGGGGTAACTATGGCTACACCTTC
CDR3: CASSGEGRGNYGYTF

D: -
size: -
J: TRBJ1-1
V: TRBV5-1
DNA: TGCGCCAGCAGCTTGGGAGGGCCCACTGAAGCTTTCTTT
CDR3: CASSLGGPTEAFF

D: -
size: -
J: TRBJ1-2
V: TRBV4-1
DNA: TGCGCCAGCAGCATGGGACTGGGTTCCTTCTATGGCTACACCTTC
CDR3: CASSMGLGSFYGYTF

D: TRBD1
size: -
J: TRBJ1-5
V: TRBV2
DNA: TGTGCCACCTTTAGACAGGGTGAGCAGCCCCAGCATTTT
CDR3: CATFRQGEQPQHF